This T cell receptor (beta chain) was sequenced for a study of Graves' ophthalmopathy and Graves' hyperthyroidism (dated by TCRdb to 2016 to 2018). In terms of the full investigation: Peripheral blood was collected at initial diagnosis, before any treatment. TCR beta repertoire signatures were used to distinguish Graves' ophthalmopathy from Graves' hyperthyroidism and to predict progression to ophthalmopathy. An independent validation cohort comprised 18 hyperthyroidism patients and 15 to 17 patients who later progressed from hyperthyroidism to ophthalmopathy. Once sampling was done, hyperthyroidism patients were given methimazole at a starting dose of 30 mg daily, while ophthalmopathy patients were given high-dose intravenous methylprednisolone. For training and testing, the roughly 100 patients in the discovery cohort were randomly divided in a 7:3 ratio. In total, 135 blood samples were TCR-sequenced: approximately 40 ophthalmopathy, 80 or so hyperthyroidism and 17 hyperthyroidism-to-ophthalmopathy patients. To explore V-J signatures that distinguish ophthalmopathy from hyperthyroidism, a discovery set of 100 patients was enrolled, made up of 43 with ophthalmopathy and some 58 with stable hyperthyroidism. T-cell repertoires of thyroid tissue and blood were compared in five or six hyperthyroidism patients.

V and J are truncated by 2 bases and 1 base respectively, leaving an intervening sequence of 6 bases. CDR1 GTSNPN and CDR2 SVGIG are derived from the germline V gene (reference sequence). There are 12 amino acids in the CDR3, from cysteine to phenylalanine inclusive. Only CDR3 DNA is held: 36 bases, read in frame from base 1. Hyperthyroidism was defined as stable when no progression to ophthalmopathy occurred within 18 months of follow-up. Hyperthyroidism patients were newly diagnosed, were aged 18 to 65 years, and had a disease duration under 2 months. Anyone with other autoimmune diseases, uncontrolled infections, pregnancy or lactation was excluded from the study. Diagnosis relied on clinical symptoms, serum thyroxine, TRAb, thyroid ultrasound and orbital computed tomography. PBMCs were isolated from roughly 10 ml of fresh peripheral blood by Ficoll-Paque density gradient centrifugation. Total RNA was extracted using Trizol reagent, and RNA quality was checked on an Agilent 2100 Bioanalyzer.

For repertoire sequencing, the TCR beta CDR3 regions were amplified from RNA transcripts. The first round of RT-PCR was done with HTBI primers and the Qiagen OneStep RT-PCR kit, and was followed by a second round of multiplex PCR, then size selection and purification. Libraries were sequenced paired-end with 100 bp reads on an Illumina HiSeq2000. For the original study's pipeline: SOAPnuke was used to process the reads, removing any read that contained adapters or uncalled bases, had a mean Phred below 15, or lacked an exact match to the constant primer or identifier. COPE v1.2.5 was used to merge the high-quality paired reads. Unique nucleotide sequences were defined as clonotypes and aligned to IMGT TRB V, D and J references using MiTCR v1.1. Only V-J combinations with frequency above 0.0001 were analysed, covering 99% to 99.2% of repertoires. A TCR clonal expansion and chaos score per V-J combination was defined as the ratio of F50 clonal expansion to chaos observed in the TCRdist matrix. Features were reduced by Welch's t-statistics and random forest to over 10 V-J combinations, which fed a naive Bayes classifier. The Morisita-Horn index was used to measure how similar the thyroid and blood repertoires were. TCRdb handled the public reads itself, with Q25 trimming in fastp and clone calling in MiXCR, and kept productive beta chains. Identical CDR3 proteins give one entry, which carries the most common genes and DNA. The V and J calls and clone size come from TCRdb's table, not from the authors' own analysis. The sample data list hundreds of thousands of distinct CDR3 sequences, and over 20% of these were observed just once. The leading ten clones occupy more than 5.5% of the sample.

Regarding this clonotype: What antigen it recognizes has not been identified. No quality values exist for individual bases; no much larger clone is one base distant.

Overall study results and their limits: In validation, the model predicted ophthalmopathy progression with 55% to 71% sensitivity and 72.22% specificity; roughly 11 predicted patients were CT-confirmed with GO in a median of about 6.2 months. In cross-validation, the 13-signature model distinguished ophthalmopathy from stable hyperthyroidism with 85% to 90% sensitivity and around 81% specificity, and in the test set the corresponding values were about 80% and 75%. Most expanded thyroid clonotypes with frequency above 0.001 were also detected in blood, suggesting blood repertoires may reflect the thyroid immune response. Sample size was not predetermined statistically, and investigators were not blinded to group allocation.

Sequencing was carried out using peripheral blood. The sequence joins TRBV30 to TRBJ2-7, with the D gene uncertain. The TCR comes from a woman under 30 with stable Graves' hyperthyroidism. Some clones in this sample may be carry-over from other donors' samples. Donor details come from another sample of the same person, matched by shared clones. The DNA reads TGTGCCTGGAGTTCTCAGTCCTACGAGCAGTACTTC. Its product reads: CAWSSQSYEQYF.